One and the same sample provided the 23 T cell receptor beta chains below, sequenced in a study of beta chain features in type 1 diabetes (dated by TCRdb to the late 2010s). The antigens for these receptors are not known. Receptor amplification or capture employed the immunoSEQ multiplex PCR assay. All of the isolated RNA was reverse transcribed with the High Capacity cDNA Reverse Transcription Kit, so expressed TCRB transcripts were sequenced. This immuneACCESS table, as held by TCRdb, lists in-frame sequences with V and J called but not all clones. Of the missing ones, under half trace to an unresolved V gene in checked studies; the others have no known cause. This sample gives some 350,000 clones in total; roughly a tenth of them show up just once. Roughly 0.6% of the sample is taken by the ten largest. The paper as a whole reports these results and caveats: Type 1 diabetes patients showed a moderate but significant shortening of TCRB CDR3 length in all four CD4+ subsets.

Sequencing was done on a sample of central memory CD4+ T cells from blood. These receptor sequences come from a man aged 25 to 40 with type 1 diabetes.

As concerns this clone: With a much larger clone just one base away, this may be a read error. This chain connects TRBV4-1 to TRBJ2-3, with unresolved D. The germline V gene encodes CDR1 MGHRA and CDR2 YSYEKL. This CDR3 is built from 12 residues. For the CDR3, the DNA is TGTGCCAGCAGCCACAGCACAGATACGCAGTATTTT. This translates into CASSHSTDTQYF.

Ten or more counts support this clone. The chain carries TRBV9 and TRBJ1-3; possible D gene TRBD1, 5 bases. Trimming left V 4 bases short and J 0 bases short, with 11 bases between. CDR3 length: 15 residues. In germline, CDR1 is SGDLS, CDR2 YYNGEE. The CDR3 region is CASSPEGVSGNTIYF. As DNA, the CDR3 is TGTGCCAGCAGCCCGGAAGGGGTCTCTGGAAACACCATATATTTT.

The rearrangement uses TRBV30 and TRBJ1-5; TRBD1 agrees at 7 bases. The CDR3 totals 14 residues. V lost 3 bases to trimming and J lost 4 bases; unmatched junction nucleotides: 6. Germline assignment: CDR1 GTSNPN and CDR2 SVGIG (reference sequence). CDR3 protein: CAWRVKQGNQPQHF. For the CDR3, the DNA is TGTGCCTGGAGGGTCAAACAGGGGAATCAGCCCCAGCATTTT.

The chain couples TRBV2 to TRBJ2-2; unclear D gene. Per germline, CDR1 SNHLY and CDR2 FYNNEI. The CDR3 spans 13 residues. V lost 2 bases, J lost 7 bases, and 8 bases lay in between. The CDR3 DNA follows: TGTGCCAGCAGTGAAACGGCGGACGGGGAGCTGTTTTTT. Protein: CASSETADGELFF.

This clone was detected a few times. The chain couples TRBV6-6 to TRBJ1-4; D gene ambiguous. CDR1 is MNHNY, CDR2 SVGAGI, per germline (reference sequence). There are 15 residues in the CDR3. V lost 0 bases to trimming and J lost 7 bases, with 12 bases between them. CDR3 loop: CASSYSSPNSEKLFF. CDR3 nucleotides: TGTGCCAGCAGTTACTCATCTCCGAATAGTGAAAAACTGTTTTTT.

The rearrangement links TRBV29-1 to TRBJ1-1; D gene unclear. CDR3 length: 12 residues. CDR1 SQVTM and CDR2 ANQGSEA come from the germline V gene. Trimming removed 5 bases from V and 5 bases from J, with 12 bases in between. The CDR3 DNA is TGCAGCGTTAGACCCCCGGGGACTGAAGCTTTCTTT. Translated, it gives CSVRPPGTEAFF. The full variable domain, completed using reference TRBV29-1 and TRBJ1-1, is SAVISQKPSRDICQRGTSLTIQCQVDSQVTMMFWYRQQPGQSLTLIATANQGSEATYESGFVIDKFPISRPNLTFSTLTVSNMSPEDSSIYLCSVRPPGTEAFFGQGTRLTVV.

This clone appeared many times. The sample holds other DNA sequences that translate to the same CDR3. The chain has TRBV28 and TRBJ2-3, with D unresolved. The CDR3 is 11 amino acids. Looked up from germline, CDR1 is MDHEN and CDR2 is SYDVKM. Trimming took 2 bases from V and 5 from J, leaving 2 bases between them. Here the CDR3 reads CASSLRDTQYF. As DNA, the CDR3 is TGTGCCAGCAGTTTACGAGATACGCAGTATTTT.

In this sample, this clone turned up a few times. This chain uses TRBV2 with TRBJ2-7, with D perhaps given as TRBD1 or TRBD2 (7 bases each). Between the trimmed V and J ends, which lost 2 bases and 4 bases, there was a span of 15 bases. Looked up from germline, CDR1 is SNHLY and CDR2 is FYNNEI. The CDR3 length is 15 residues. The CDR3 sequence is CASSELGTAGYEQYF. The CDR3 DNA follows: TGTGCCAGCAGTGAATTGGGGACAGCGGGGTACGAGCAGTACTTC.

The chain has TRBV7-8 and TRBJ2-7; D remains ambiguous. Germline loops: CDR1 SGHVS, CDR2 FQNEAQ. V lost 1 base to trimming and J lost 6 bases, with 16 bases between them. The CDR3 runs 15 residues. CDR3 bases: TGTGCCAGCAGCTTAGGTCTTCGTGCCCTTTTCGAGCAGTACTTC. Protein: CASSLGLRALFEQYF.

This clone occurred many times. The V gene is TRBV29-1, the J gene TRBJ2-7; 10 bases fit TRBD2. The V gene's germline CDR1 is SQVTM and CDR2 ANQGSEA. With V trimmed by 6 bases and J by 5 bases, 4 bases remained unmatched. This CDR3 has 12 amino acids. The CDR3 here is CSVRTSGNEQYF. The CDR3 DNA reads as TGCAGCGTCCGGACTAGCGGTAACGAGCAGTACTTC.

With regard to this clone: Since a much larger clone is just one base distant, this may be a read error. V is TRBV7-8 and J is TRBJ2-2; 9 bases map to TRBD1. Germline-derived CDR1 and CDR2 are SGHVS and FQNEAQ. V was pared by 4 bases and J by 6 bases, with 3 bases of the junction left unmatched. The CDR3 length is 14 residues. CDR3 nucleotides: TGTGCCAGCAGCTCCGGGACAGGGCCCGGGGAGCTGTTTTTT. Translated: CASSSGTGPGELFF.

In its sample, this clone was seen a few times. The V and J genes are TRBV6-1 and TRBJ2-5, with D tentatively TRBD1 (6 bases). Trimming removed 4 bases from V and 7 bases from J, with 19 bases in between. The CDR3 has 15 residues. Germline values: CDR1 MNHNS, CDR2 SASEGT. The CDR3 DNA reads TGTGCCAGCAGTGCAATGTCAGGGGCATATGGGACCCAGTACTTC. Its protein product is CASSAMSGAYGTQYF.

The chain has TRBV6-1 and TRBJ2-1; TRBD1 matches 7 bases. CDR3 size: 15 residues. V trimming: 4 bases; J trimming: 3 bases; junction bases outside the gene matches: 6. The germline V gene has CDR1 MNHNS and CDR2 SASEGT. CDR3 sequence reads: CASSGQGFRYNEQFF. The CDR3 nucleotides read TGTGCCAGCAGTGGACAGGGATTCCGCTACAATGAGCAGTTCTTC.

This clone was seen more than once but under ten times. V usage is TRBV10-3 and J usage is TRBJ2-5; 9 positions agree with TRBD1. Germline V gene lookup returns CDR1 ENHRY and CDR2 SYGVKD. V shed 8 bases, J shed 3 bases, and the junction held 7 bases outside the gene matches. The CDR3 is 14 residues long. The CDR3 bases are TGTGCCATCCGAGGACAGGGGATGGAAGAGACCCAGTACTTC. Its protein is CAIRGQGMEETQYF.

This clone has only a few counts. The V and J genes are TRBV6-1 and TRBJ2-1; 8 bases are a match to TRBD1. CDR3 length equals 16 residues. Germline CDR1 and CDR2: MNHNS and SASEGT. Trimming cost V 1 base and J 2 bases; bases outside gene matches: 4. The CDR3 DNA follows: TGTGCCAGCAGTGAAGATGACAGGGGTGCCTACAATGAGCAGTTCTTC. Amino acid sequence: CASSEDDRGAYNEQFF.

This clone was recorded a few times. The rearrangement uses TRBV4-1 and TRBJ2-6; D gene uncertain. Germline V lookup: CDR1 MGHRA, CDR2 YSYEKL. The CDR3 is made up of 16 amino acids. Trimming shortened V by 1 base and J by 1 base, and 8 bases separated the two germline ends. CDR3 amino acids: CASSQGSGSGANVLTF. DNA for the CDR3: TGCGCCAGCAGCCAAGGATCCGGGTCTGGGGCCAACGTCCTGACTTTC.

In this sample, this clone turned up many times. The V and J genes are TRBV10-2 and TRBJ1-5; no definite D call. The germline gives CDR1 WSHSY, CDR2 SAAADI. The CDR3 runs to 15 residues. V lost 4 bases to trimming and J lost 1 base, with 11 bases between them. In nucleotides, the CDR3 is TGCGCCAGCAGTGGGCCTTCGGGGAGCAATCAGCCCCAGCATTTT. It yields the protein CASSGPSGSNQPQHF.

This clone was picked up a small number of times. The rearrangement links TRBV7-3 to TRBJ2-1, with a weak D call TRBD2 (6 bases). CDR1 is SGHTA and CDR2 is FQGTGA in the germline V gene. Trimming took 1 base from V and 5 from J, leaving 15 bases between them. This CDR3 spans 16 amino acids. CDR3 region: CASSLIGGYRNNEQFF. CDR3 nucleotides: TGTGCCAGCAGCTTAATTGGGGGGTACCGAAACAATGAGCAGTTCTTC.

This clone was found a few times. The chain joins TRBV7-2 to TRBJ2-1, with 7 bases that match TRBD2. The trim removed 1 base at V and 12 bases at J, leaving 3 bases unmatched. This CDR3 spans 12 amino acids. Germline CDR1 is SGHTA and CDR2 is FQGNSA. CDR3 in amino acids: CASSLGEGRQFF. The CDR3 coding sequence is TGTGCCAGCAGCTTAGGGGAGGGGAGGCAGTTCTTC.

This clone has only a few counts. CDR3 nucleotide sequence: TGTGCCAGCAGAACTAAACCCTACGGTCTAGCGAAAGGAAATGAGCAGTTCTTC. The encoded protein is CASRTKPYGLAKGNEQFF. V usage is TRBV13 and J usage is TRBJ2-1, with D perhaps matching TRBD2 (6 bases). In germline, CDR1 is PRHDT, CDR2 FYEKMQ (reference sequence). The V gene lost 6 bases and the J gene lost 7 bases, with 28 bases spanning the gap. CDR3 length: 18 residues. The whole variable domain, filled in from reference TRBV13 and TRBJ2-1, reads AAGVIQSPRHLIKEKRETATLKCYPIPRHDTVYWYQQGPGQDPQFLISFYEKMQSDKGSIPDRFSAQQFSDYHSELNMSSLELGDSALYFCASRTKPYGLAKGNEQFFGPGTRLTVL.

This sequence joins TRBV5-1 and TRBJ2-7; 8 nucleotides align to TRBD1. With 0 bases clipped from V and 6 bases from J, the junction kept 2 bases outside the gene matches. Germline CDR1 and CDR2: SGHRS and YFSETQ. The CDR3 runs 13 residues. CDR3 protein: CASSLGQGTEQYF. The CDR3 nucleotides read TGCGCCAGCAGCTTGGGACAGGGGACCGAGCAGTACTTC.

This clone showed up just a few times. The J gene is TRBJ2-6, the V gene TRBV5-1; no definite D call. The germline V gene has CDR1 SGHRS and CDR2 YFSETQ. This CDR3 comprises 11 residues. Trimming left V 0 bases short and J 10 bases short, with 2 bases between. The CDR3 loop reads CASSLGNVLTF. The CDR3 region has the DNA TGCGCCAGCAGCTTGGGGAACGTCCTGACTTTC. Together with reference TRBV5-1 and TRBJ2-6, the CDR3 gives the full variable domain: KAGVTQTPRYLIKTRGQQVTLSCSPISGHRSVSWYQQTPGQGLQFLFEYFSETQRNKGNFPGRFSGRQFSNSRSEMNVSTLELGDSALYLCASSLGNVLTFGAGSRLTVL.

This clone occurred many times. The chain joins TRBV6-1 to TRBJ2-1; 14 bases fit TRBD2. This CDR3 has 15 residues. Germline CDR1 is MNHNS and CDR2 is SASEGT. The V and J ends lost 4 bases and 11 bases, in that order; junction bases with no gene match: 7. This chain's CDR3 is CASSVPGLAGVKQFF. The DNA for the CDR3 is TGTGCCAGCAGTGTGCCGGGACTAGCGGGGGTTAAGCAGTTCTTC.